This paragraph reports one T cell receptor beta chain. These data originate in a study of cytomegalovirus exposure and HLA in healthy donors. Both 60 Vbeta primers and 13 Jbeta primers went into the PCR. This table comes from immunoSEQ multiplex PCR, and its TCRdb copy is limited to in-frame clones, with some not included. The sample carries under 200,000 clones, roughly 82% recorded once. The receptor comes from a woman in her 50s in good health and CMV-seropositive. Sequenced sample: PBMCs.

DNA of the CDR3: TGTGCCAGCAGCTTGGAGGGGTACGGGGCCAACGTCCTGACTTTC. Its translation is CASSLEGYGANVLTF. The chain combines TRBV5-5 with TRBJ2-6; TRBD1 might be the D (5 bases). Germline V CDR1 and CDR2: SGHKS, YYEKEE (reference sequence). The V and J ends lost 0 bases and 4 bases respectively, with 8 bases between them. The CDR3 is made up of 15 amino acids.